This TCR beta chain was recovered during a study of shared clonotypes between healthy human individuals. Germline values: CDR1 GTSNPN, CDR2 SVGIG (reference sequence). The CDR3 is 14 residues long. Between the trimmed V and J ends, which lost 2 bases and 5 bases, there was a span of 13 bases. The donor population consisted of healthy HIV-negative adults with no recent acute infections or vaccinations. The repertoire was sequenced with immunoSEQ multiplex PCR; TCRdb's copy has only in-frame clones and lacks some. Of under 600,000 clones listed, around 76% are singletons. Sample: PBMCs. J is TRBJ2-1 and V is TRBV30; D is undetermined. This TCR was sampled from a woman aged 40-49 years in good health. Some clones in this sample may be carry-over from other donors' samples. The CDR3 coding sequence is TGTGCCTGGAGTCTCCTGCGGAGAAACAATGAGCAGTTCTTC. This encodes CAWSLLRRNNEQFF. Using reference TRBV30 and TRBJ2-1 for the parts outside the CDR3, the full variable domain is SQTIHQWPATLVQPVGSPLSLECTVEGTSNPNLYWYRQAAGRGLQLLFYSVGIGQISSEVPQNLSASRPQDRQFILSSKKLLLSDSGFYLCAWSLLRRNNEQFFGPGTRLTVL.